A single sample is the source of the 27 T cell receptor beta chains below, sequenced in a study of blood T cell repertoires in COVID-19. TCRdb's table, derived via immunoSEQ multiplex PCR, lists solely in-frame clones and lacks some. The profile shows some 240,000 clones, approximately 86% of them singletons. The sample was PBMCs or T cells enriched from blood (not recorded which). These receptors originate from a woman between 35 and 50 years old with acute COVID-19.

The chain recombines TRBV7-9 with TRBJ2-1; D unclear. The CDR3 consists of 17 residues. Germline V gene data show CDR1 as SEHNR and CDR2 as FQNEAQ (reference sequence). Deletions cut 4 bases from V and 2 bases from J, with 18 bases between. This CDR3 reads CASSWPSMGAPYNEQFF. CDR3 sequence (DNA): TGTGCCAGCAGCTGGCCTAGTATGGGTGCCCCCTACAATGAGCAGTTCTTC.

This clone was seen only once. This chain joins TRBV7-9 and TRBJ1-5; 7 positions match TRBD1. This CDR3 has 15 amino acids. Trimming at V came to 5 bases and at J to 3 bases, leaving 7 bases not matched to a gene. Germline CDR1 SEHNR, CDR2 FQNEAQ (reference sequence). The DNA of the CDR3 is TGTGCCAGCAGCGCCGGGACAGCGATCAATCAGCCCCAGCATTTT. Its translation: CASSAGTAINQPQHF.

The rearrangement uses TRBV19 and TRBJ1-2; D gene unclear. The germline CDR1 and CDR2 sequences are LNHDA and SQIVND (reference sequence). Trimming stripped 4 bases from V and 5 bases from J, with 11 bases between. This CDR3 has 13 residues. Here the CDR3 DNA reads TGTGCCAGTAGTAATATCGACGGGTATGGCTACACCTTC. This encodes CASSNIDGYGYTF. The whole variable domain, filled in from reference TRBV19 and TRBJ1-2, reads DGGITQSPKYLFRKEGQNVTLSCEQNLNHDAMYWYRQDPGQGLRLIYYSQIVNDFQKGDIAEGYSVSREKKESFPLTVTSAQKNPTAFYLCASSNIDGYGYTFGSGTRLTVV.

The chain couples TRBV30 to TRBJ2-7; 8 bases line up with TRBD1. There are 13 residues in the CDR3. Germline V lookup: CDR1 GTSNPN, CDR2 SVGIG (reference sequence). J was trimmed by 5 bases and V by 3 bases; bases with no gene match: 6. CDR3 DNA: TGTGCCTGGAGCTTCCAGGGGGCGGACGAGCAGTACTTC. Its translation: CAWSFQGADEQYF.

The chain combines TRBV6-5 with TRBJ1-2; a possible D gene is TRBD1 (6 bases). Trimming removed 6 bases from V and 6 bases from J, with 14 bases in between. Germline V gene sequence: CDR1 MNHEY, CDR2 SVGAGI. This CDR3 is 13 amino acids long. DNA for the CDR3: TGTGCCAGCAGAAGGTCAGGGGCAAATGGCTACACCTTC. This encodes CASRRSGANGYTF.

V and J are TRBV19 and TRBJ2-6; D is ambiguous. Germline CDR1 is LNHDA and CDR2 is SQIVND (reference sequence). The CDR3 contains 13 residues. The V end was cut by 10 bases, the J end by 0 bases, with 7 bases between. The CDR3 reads CATGSSGANVLTF. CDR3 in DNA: TGTGCCACTGGTAGCTCTGGGGCCAACGTCCTGACTTTC.

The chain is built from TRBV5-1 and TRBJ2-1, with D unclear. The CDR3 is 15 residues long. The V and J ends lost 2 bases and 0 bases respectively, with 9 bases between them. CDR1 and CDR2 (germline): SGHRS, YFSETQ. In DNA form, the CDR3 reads TGCGCCAGCAGCTTCCTACCGAGCTCCTACAATGAGCAGTTCTTC. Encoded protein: CASSFLPSSYNEQFF.

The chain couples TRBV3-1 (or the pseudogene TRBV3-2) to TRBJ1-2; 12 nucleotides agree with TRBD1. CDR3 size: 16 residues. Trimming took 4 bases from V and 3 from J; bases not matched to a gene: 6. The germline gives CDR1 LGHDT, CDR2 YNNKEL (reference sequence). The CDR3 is CASSPSGQGAYYGYTF. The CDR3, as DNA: TGTGCCAGCAGCCCCTCGGGACAGGGGGCTTACTATGGCTACACCTTC.

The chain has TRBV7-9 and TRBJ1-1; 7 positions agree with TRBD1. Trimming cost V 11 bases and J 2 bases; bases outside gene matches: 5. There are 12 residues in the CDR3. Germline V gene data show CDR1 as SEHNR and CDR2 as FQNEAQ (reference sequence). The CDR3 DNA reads TGTGCCCCAGGGACAGTAAACACTGAAGCTTTCTTT. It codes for CAPGTVNTEAFF.

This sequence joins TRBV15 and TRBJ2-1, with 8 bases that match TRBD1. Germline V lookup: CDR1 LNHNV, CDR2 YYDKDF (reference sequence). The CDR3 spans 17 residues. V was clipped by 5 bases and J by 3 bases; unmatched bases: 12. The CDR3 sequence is CATSGPLGTGLYNEQFF. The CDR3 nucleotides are TGTGCCACCAGCGGCCCCCTGGGGACAGGACTCTACAATGAGCAGTTCTTC.

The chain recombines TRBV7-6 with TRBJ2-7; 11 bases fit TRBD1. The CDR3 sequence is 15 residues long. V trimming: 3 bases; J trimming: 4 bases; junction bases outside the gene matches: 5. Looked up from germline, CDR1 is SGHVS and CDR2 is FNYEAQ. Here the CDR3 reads CASSFSGTGGYEQYF. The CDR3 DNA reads TGTGCCAGCAGCTTTTCCGGGACAGGGGGATACGAGCAGTACTTC.

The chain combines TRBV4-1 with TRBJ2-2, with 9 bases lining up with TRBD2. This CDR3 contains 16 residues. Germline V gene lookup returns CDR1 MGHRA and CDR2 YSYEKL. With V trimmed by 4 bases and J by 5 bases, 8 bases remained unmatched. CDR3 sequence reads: CASSPELAGLTGELFF. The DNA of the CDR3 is TGCGCCAGCAGCCCGGAGCTAGCGGGACTTACCGGGGAGCTGTTTTTT.

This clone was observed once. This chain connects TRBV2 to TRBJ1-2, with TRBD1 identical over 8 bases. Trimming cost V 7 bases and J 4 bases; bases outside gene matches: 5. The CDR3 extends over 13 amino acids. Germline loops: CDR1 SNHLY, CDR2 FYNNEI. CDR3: CASTITGGYGYTF. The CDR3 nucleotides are TGTGCCAGCACCATAACAGGGGGCTATGGCTACACCTTC. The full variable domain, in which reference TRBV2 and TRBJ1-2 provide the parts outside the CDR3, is EPEVTQTPSHQVTQMGQEVILRCVPISNHLYFYWYRQILGQKVEFLVSFYNNEISEKSEIFDDQFSVERPDGSNFTLKIRSTKLEDSAMYFCASTITGGYGYTFGSGTRLTVV.

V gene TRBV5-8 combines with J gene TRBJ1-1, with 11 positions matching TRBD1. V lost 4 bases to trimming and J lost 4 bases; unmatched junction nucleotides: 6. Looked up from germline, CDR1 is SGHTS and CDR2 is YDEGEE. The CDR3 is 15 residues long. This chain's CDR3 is CASSRPDRGLTEAFF. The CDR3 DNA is TGTGCCAGCAGCCGCCCGGACAGGGGGCTCACTGAAGCTTTCTTT. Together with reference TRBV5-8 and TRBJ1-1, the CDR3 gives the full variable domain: EAGVTQSPTHLIKTRGQQATLRCSPISGHTSVYWYQQALGLGLQFLLWYDEGEERNRGNFPPRFSGRQFPNYSSELNVNALELEDSALYLCASSRPDRGLTEAFFGQGTRLTVV.

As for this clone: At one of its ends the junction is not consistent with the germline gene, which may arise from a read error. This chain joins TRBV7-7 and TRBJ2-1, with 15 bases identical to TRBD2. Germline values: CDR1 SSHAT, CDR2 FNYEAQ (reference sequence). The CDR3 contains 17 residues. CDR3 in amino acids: CASSKGLAGGLPHEQFF. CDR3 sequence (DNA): TGTGCTAGCAGCAAGGGACTAGCGGGAGGCCTTCCCCATGAGCAGTTCTTC.

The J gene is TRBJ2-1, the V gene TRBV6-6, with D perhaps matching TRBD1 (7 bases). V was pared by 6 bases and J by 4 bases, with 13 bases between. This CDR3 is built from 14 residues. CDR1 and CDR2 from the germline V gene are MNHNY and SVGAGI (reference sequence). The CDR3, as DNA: TGTGCCAGCAGCTTGACAGGGACTTACAATGAGCAGTTCTTC. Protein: CASSLTGTYNEQFF.

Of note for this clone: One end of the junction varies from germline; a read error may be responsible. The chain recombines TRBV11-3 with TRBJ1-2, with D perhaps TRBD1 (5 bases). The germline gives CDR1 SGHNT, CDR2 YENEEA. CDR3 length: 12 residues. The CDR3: CASSLPRGGPSF. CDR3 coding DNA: TGTGCCAGCAGCTTACCCCGGGGGGGTCCCTCCTTC.

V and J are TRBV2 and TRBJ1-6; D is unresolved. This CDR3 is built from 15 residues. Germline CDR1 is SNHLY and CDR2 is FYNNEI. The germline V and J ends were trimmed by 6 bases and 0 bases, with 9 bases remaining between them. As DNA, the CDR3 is TGTGCCAGCAGGAGAGAAAGCTCCTATAATTCACCCCTCCACTTT. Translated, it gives CASRRESSYNSPLHF.

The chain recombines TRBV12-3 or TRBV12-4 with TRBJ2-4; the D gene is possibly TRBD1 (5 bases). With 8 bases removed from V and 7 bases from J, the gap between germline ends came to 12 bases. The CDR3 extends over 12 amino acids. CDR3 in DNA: TGTGCCAGCCGGACACTGTGGAACATTCAGTACTTC. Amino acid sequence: CASRTLWNIQYF.

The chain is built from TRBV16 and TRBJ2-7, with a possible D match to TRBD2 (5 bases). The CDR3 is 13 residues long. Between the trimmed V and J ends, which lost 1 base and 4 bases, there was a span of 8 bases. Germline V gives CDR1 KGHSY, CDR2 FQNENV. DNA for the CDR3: TGTGCCAGCAGCCAATGGGAGTCTTACGAGCAGTACTTC. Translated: CASSQWESYEQYF.

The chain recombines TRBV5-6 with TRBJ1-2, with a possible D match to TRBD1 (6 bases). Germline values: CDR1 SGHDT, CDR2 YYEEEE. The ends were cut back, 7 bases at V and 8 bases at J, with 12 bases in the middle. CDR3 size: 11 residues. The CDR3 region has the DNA TGTGCCAGCGGAAAACAGGGAGGCTACACCTTC. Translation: CASGKQGGYTF.

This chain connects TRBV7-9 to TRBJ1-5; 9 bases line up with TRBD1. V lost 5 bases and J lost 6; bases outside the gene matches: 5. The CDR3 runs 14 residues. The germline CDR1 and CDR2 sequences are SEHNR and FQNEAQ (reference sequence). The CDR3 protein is CASSRTGDTQPQHF. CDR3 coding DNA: TGTGCCAGCAGCCGGACAGGGGATACTCAGCCCCAGCATTTT.

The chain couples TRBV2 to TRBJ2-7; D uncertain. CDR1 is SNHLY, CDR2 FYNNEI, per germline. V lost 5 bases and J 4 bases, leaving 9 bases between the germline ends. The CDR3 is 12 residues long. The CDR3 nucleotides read TGTGCCAGCAGTACTAACTCATACGAGCAGTACTTC. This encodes CASSTNSYEQYF.

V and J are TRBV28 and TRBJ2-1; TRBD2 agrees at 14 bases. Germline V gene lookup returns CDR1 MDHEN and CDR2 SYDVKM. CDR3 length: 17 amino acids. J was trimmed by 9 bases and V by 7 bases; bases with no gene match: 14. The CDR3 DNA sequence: TGTGCCAGCAAACAGCACCCGGGACTAGCGGGAGCTGGTGAGCAGTTCTTC. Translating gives CASKQHPGLAGAGEQFF.

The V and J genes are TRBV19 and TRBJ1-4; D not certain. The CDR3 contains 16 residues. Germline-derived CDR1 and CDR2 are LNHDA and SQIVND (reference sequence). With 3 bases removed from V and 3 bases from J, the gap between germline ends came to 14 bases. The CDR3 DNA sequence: TGTGCCAGTAGTATTCCCTCGAGGAATCCTAATGAAAAACTGTTTTTT. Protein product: CASSIPSRNPNEKLFF.

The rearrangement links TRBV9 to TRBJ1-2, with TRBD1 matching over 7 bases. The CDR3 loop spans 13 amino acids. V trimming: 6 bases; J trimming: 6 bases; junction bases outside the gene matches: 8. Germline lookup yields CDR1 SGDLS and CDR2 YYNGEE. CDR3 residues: CASTMTGFDGYTF. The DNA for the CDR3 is TGTGCCAGCACCATGACAGGGTTTGATGGCTACACCTTC.

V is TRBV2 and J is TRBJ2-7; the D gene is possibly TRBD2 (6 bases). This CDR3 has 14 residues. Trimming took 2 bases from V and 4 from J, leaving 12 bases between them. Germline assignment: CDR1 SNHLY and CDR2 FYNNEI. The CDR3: CASSETEGRYEQYF. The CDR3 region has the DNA TGTGCCAGCAGTGAAACGGAGGGAAGATACGAGCAGTACTTC. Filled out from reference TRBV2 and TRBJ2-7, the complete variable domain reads EPEVTQTPSHQVTQMGQEVILRCVPISNHLYFYWYRQILGQKVEFLVSFYNNEISEKSEIFDDQFSVERPDGSNFTLKIRSTKLEDSAMYFCASSETEGRYEQYFGPGTRLTVT.